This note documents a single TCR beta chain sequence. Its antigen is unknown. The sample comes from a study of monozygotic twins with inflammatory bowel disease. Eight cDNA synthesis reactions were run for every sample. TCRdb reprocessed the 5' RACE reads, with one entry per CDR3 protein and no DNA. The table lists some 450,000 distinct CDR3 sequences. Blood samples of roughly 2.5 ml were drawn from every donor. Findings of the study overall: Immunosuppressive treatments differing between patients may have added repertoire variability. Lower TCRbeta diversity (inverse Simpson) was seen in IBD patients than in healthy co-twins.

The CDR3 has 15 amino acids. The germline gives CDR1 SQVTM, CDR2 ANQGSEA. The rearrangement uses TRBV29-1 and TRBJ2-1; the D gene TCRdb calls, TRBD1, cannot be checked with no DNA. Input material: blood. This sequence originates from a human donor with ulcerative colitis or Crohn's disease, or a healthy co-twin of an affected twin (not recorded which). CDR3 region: CSVGVGKGSYNEQFF.